The 30 T cell receptor beta chains below were found in one sample sequenced in a study of cytomegalovirus exposure and HLA in healthy donors. 60 Vbeta and 13 Jbeta primers were used in PCR. Clones were sequenced by immunoSEQ multiplex PCR, and TCRdb holds only the in-frame ones, with some missing. The repertoire has fewer than 150,000 clones, about 79% of them found once; the top ten carry more than 4%. Material: PBMCs. These receptor sequences come from a man aged 35 to 55 in good health and CMV-seropositive.

The chain joins TRBV7-8 to TRBJ2-7; D not certain. V dropped 5 bases and J dropped 7 bases, with 12 bases sitting between them. The CDR3 extends over 12 amino acids. Germline assignment: CDR1 SGHVS and CDR2 FQNEAQ. The CDR3 sequence: CASSINAAEQYF. Written as DNA, the CDR3 is TGTGCCAGCAGCATCAATGCCGCGGAGCAGTACTTC.

V and J are TRBV6-4 and TRBJ2-1; 10 bases line up with TRBD1. The V gene's germline CDR1 is MRHNA and CDR2 SNTAGT. V dropped 8 bases and J dropped 0; count of bases not matched to a gene: 4. CDR3 size: 15 residues. The CDR3 DNA follows: TGTGCCAGCGGAAGGGACAGGGGCTCCTACAATGAGCAGTTCTTC. Protein sequence: CASGRDRGSYNEQFF.

The V call is TRBV7-9, the J call TRBJ2-7, with a weak D call TRBD2 (6 bases). Trimming removed 5 bases from V and 5 bases from J, with 19 bases in between. CDR1 is SEHNR and CDR2 is FQNEAQ in the germline V gene (reference sequence). The CDR3 spans 15 residues. CDR3: CASSRGLPDVDEQYF. In nucleotides, the CDR3 is TGTGCCAGCAGCAGAGGACTACCCGACGTCGACGAGCAGTACTTC.

This chain uses TRBV15 with TRBJ2-3; TRBD2 agrees at 8 bases. CDR1 and CDR2 (germline): LNHNV, YYDKDF (reference sequence). The CDR3 extends over 17 amino acids. The junction had 7 bases not matched to a gene; V was cut back by 0 bases and J by 2 bases. CDR3 DNA: TGTGCCACCAGCAGAGATTTCACTAGCGGAACCACAGATACGCAGTATTTT. This encodes CATSRDFTSGTTDTQYF.

The CDR3 DNA is TGTGCCAGCAGCTTGGGGGCAGGGGTGGCCACAGATACGCAGTATTTT. This encodes CASSLGAGVATDTQYF. The chain couples TRBV5-6 to TRBJ2-3, with D tentatively TRBD1 (6 bases). CDR1 and CDR2 (germline): SGHDT, YYEEEE. V dropped 0 bases and J dropped 2 bases, with 13 bases sitting between them. This CDR3 contains 16 residues.

This chain joins TRBV9 and TRBJ2-3; D call uncertain. Germline CDR1 reads SGDLS; CDR2 reads YYNGEE. The CDR3 extends over 13 amino acids. Trimming pared 1 base from V and 3 bases from J, leaving 6 bases between. In DNA form, the CDR3 reads TGTGCCAGCAGCGTACAGGTTACAGATACGCAGTATTTT. This codes for CASSVQVTDTQYF.

This sequence joins TRBV2 and TRBJ1-4; D is perhaps TRBD1 (5 bases). Germline V lookup: CDR1 SNHLY, CDR2 FYNNEI. This CDR3 comprises 13 residues. Trimming pared 7 bases from V and 7 bases from J, leaving 13 bases between. CDR3 in amino acids: CASNQGGFEKLFF. In DNA form, the CDR3 reads TGTGCCAGCAACCAGGGAGGATTTGAAAAACTGTTTTTT.

This chain joins TRBV29-1 and TRBJ2-3; the match to TRBD1 covers 8 bases. CDR3 length: 15 residues. J gave up 2 bases and V 4 bases, and 8 bases lay outside the gene matches. CDR1 and CDR2 (germline): SQVTM, ANQGSEA. CDR3 coding DNA: TGCAGCGTTGCGGGCGGGACAGGATTCACAGATACGCAGTATTTT. Protein: CSVAGGTGFTDTQYF.

The rearrangement joins TRBV5-1 to TRBJ2-5, with D possibly matching TRBD2 (5 bases). This CDR3 spans 12 amino acids. Looked up from germline, CDR1 is SGHRS and CDR2 is YFSETQ. Trimming pared 7 bases from V and 4 bases from J, leaving 11 bases between. CDR3 residues: CASGEPGETQYF. The CDR3 coding sequence is TGCGCCAGCGGGGAGCCCGGAGAGACCCAGTACTTC.

The chain joins TRBV7-9 to TRBJ1-1; weak D call: TRBD1 (6 bases). CDR1 and CDR2 from the germline V gene are SEHNR and FQNEAQ (reference sequence). Trimming removed 5 bases from V and 4 bases from J, with 11 bases in between. This CDR3 has 13 residues. The CDR3 DNA reads TGTGCCAGCAGCCGACAGGTCCGCACTGAAGCTTTCTTT. Its translation is CASSRQVRTEAFF.

The chain carries TRBV7-2 and TRBJ2-7; D remains ambiguous. The CDR3 consists of 15 residues. In germline, CDR1 is SGHTA, CDR2 FQGNSA. V was cut by 1 base and J by 2 bases, with 12 bases left in between. CDR3 in DNA: TGTGCCAGCAGCTTAGGCTCCTCATCTACCTACGAGCAGTACTTC. Protein sequence: CASSLGSSSTYEQYF.

The gene calls are TRBV7-9 and TRBJ2-7; D call uncertain. Germline CDR1 reads SEHNR; CDR2 reads FQNEAQ (reference sequence). Trimming cost V 2 bases and J 0 bases, with 8 bases left between them. CDR3 length equals 14 residues. The CDR3 here is CASSLLFSSYEQYF. The CDR3 bases are TGTGCCAGCAGCTTACTCTTCAGCTCCTACGAGCAGTACTTC.

The chain is built from TRBV7-2 and TRBJ1-2; a possible D gene is TRBD1 (5 bases). Looked up from germline, CDR1 is SGHTA and CDR2 is FQGNSA. The CDR3 length is 13 residues. The V gene lost 5 bases and the J gene lost 6 bases, with 13 bases spanning the gap. In DNA form, the CDR3 reads TGTGCCAGCAGCAAGGGGCCTCAGGATGGCTACACCTTC. Encoded protein: CASSKGPQDGYTF.

The rearrangement joins TRBV2 to TRBJ2-7; D unresolved. The V and J ends lost 4 bases and 0 bases respectively, with 10 bases between them. In germline, CDR1 is SNHLY, CDR2 FYNNEI. The CDR3 runs to 14 residues. The CDR3 nucleotides read TGTGCCAGCAGTGTACGGAGAAACTCCTACGAGCAGTACTTC. It is translated as CASSVRRNSYEQYF.

There are a few counts of this clone. The chain combines TRBV5-1 with TRBJ2-1, with D unclear. Looked up from germline, CDR1 is SGHRS and CDR2 is YFSETQ. Trimming took 5 bases from V and 0 from J, leaving 9 bases between them. The CDR3 contains 14 residues. CDR3 DNA sequence: TGCGCCAGCAGGCGGTCGAGCTCCTACAATGAGCAGTTCTTC. Protein product: CASRRSSSYNEQFF.

The chain uses TRBV27 and TRBJ2-1, with 15 bases aligning to TRBD2. Germline V gene lookup returns CDR1 MNHEY and CDR2 SMNVEV (reference sequence). The CDR3 is 19 amino acids. V trimming: 5 bases; J trimming: 2 bases; junction bases outside the gene matches: 10. CDR3 loop: CASSVRGTSGRYAYNEQFF. DNA for the CDR3: TGTGCCAGCAGTGTGAGGGGGACTAGCGGGAGGTATGCCTACAATGAGCAGTTCTTC.

The chain carries TRBV2 and TRBJ1-1; D uncertain. V was trimmed by 6 bases and J by 0 bases, leaving 11 bases between them. The CDR3 is made up of 14 amino acids. Germline V gene data show CDR1 as SNHLY and CDR2 as FYNNEI. CDR3 coding DNA: TGTGCCAGCAGCGGGTCCCACATGAACACTGAAGCTTTCTTT. It is translated as CASSGSHMNTEAFF.

The V call is TRBV4-1, the J call TRBJ1-5; D is uncertain. Germline V gene sequence: CDR1 MGHRA, CDR2 YSYEKL. The CDR3 extends over 15 amino acids. V shed 1 base and J shed 0 bases, with 7 bases lying between them. The CDR3 DNA sequence: TGCGCCAGCAGCCAAGTGGCGGATAGCAATCAGCCCCAGCATTTT. Translating gives CASSQVADSNQPQHF.

The V gene is TRBV5-1, the J gene TRBJ2-1; 11 bases align to TRBD2. Trimming at V came to 4 bases and at J to 0 bases, leaving 9 bases not matched to a gene. Per germline, CDR1 SGHRS and CDR2 YFSETQ. The CDR3 length is 18 residues. Here the CDR3 DNA reads TGCGCCAGCAGCCCGGGACTAGCGGCGATAAGCTCCTACAATGAGCAGTTCTTC. Protein: CASSPGLAAISSYNEQFF.

The DNA for the CDR3 is TGTGCCAGCAGCTCGCCGGACATCTACAATGAGCAGTTCTTC. Translated: CASSSPDIYNEQFF. The rearrangement joins TRBV7-6 to TRBJ2-1; possible D gene TRBD1, 5 bases. CDR3 size: 14 residues. Germline CDR1 and CDR2: SGHVS and FNYEAQ. V lost 4 bases to trimming and J lost 3 bases, with 10 bases between them.

This clone was observed a handful of times. The V call is TRBV7-2, the J call TRBJ1-1; 9 bases map to TRBD1. This CDR3 is 13 amino acids long. Germline V lookup: CDR1 SGHTA, CDR2 FQGNSA. V was clipped by 5 bases and J by 8 bases; unmatched bases: 6. The DNA of the CDR3 is TGTGCCAGCAGCCTCGGACAGGGGAGGGAAGCTTTCTTT. It translates to CASSLGQGREAFF.

The chain links TRBV6-1 to TRBJ1-4; 10 nucleotides line up with TRBD1. The CDR3 length is 18 residues. Germline CDR1 and CDR2: MNHNS and SASEGT. J gave up 6 bases and V 2 bases, and 12 bases lay outside the gene matches. CDR3 loop: CASSEIRDRGTLDEKLFF. The CDR3 DNA follows: TGTGCCAGCAGTGAAATTCGGGACAGGGGTACCCTTGATGAAAAACTGTTTTTT.

The CDR3 sequence is CASSPRQGLGQPQHF. The CDR3 nucleotides read TGTGCCAGCAGTCCTCGACAGGGCTTGGGACAGCCCCAGCATTTT. The genes are TRBV2 and TRBJ1-5, with 7 positions matching TRBD1. Germline values: CDR1 SNHLY, CDR2 FYNNEI. With 5 bases clipped from V and 7 bases from J, the junction kept 11 bases outside the gene matches. CDR3 length: 15 amino acids.

The CDR3 nucleotides read TGTGCCAGCAGCCCGCGCGGGGGAGCGGGCGTGAACACCGGGGAGCTGTTTTTT. Amino acid sequence: CASSPRGGAGVNTGELFF. The chain employs TRBV5-4 and TRBJ2-2, with 7 bases aligning to TRBD2. The CDR3 contains 18 residues. Germline V lookup: CDR1 SGHNT, CDR2 YYREEE (reference sequence). V lost 4 bases to trimming and J lost 1 base; unmatched junction nucleotides: 13. The full variable domain, rest sourced from reference TRBV5-4 and TRBJ2-2, is ETGVTQSPTHLIKTRGQQVTLRCSSQSGHNTVSWYQQALGQGPQFIFQYYREEENGRGNFPPRFSGLQFPNYSSELNVNALELDDSALYLCASSPRGGAGVNTGELFFGEGSRLTVL.

The chain carries TRBV18 and TRBJ2-7; no clear D. CDR1 is KGHSH and CDR2 is LQKENI in the germline V gene. This CDR3 is built from 13 residues. The V gene lost 2 bases and the J gene lost 4 bases, with 9 bases spanning the gap. The chain's CDR3 is CASSPGFGYEQYF. The CDR3 DNA reads TGTGCCAGCTCACCAGGGTTCGGGTACGAGCAGTACTTC.

The chain carries TRBV4-3 and TRBJ1-2, with 9 bases matching TRBD1. The CDR3 has 16 residues. Unmatched junction bases numbered 8, after V lost 3 bases and J lost 3 bases. CDR1 is LGHNA, CDR2 YSLEER, per germline. The CDR3 DNA reads TGCGCCAGCAGCCACCTAGTGGGACAGGGTGACTATGGCTACACCTTC. Its translation: CASSHLVGQGDYGYTF.

The chain couples TRBV28 to TRBJ1-2; D is uncertain. Germline loops: CDR1 MDHEN, CDR2 SYDVKM. V was trimmed by 3 bases and J by 0 bases, leaving 8 bases between them. The CDR3 extends over 14 amino acids. CDR3 in amino acids: CASSFGTANYGYTF. CDR3 bases: TGTGCCAGCAGTTTTGGTACAGCTAACTATGGCTACACCTTC.

This clone has a single count. The V gene is TRBV7-3, the J gene TRBJ1-4; D gene uncertain. This CDR3 is built from 14 residues. V was shortened by 2 bases and J by 8 bases, with 12 bases between the two germline ends. Germline loops: CDR1 SGHTA, CDR2 FQGTGA. The CDR3 region is CASSLVTAGEKLFF. CDR3 DNA: TGTGCCAGCAGCTTAGTCACGGCGGGCGAAAAACTGTTTTTT.

The gene calls are TRBV5-5 and TRBJ1-2, with 7 bases fitting TRBD1. This CDR3 is 13 amino acids long. V shed 7 bases, J shed 0 bases, and the junction held 3 bases outside the gene matches. Germline-derived CDR1 and CDR2 are SGHKS and YYEKEE (reference sequence). CDR3 amino acids: CASRQGPNYGYTF. The CDR3 nucleotides are TGTGCCAGCCGACAGGGCCCTAACTATGGCTACACCTTC.

V and J are TRBV7-2 and TRBJ2-5, with 11 bases fitting TRBD2. The V segment lost 5 bases and the J segment 4 bases; nucleotides outside the gene matches: 9. CDR1 and CDR2 (germline): SGHTA, FQGNSA. The CDR3 consists of 16 residues. CDR3 bases: TGTGCCAGCAGCCAGACTAGCGGGGCGGTTCGAGAGACCCAGTACTTC. Protein: CASSQTSGAVRETQYF.